The sequence of this T cell receptor (beta chain) was determined in a study of shared clonotypes between healthy human individuals. Whole-study context: A donor's plate count was three for CD4 naive and three for CD4 memory; CD8 naive had two and CD8 memory one.

Cells designated naive CD8 were CD45RO-negative and were positively selected for CCR7, with terminally differentiated effector memory CD45RA+ cells excluded. The V gene end was trimmed by 5 bases and the J gene end by 7 bases; junction bases not matched to a gene: 4. Germline loops: CDR1 MNHEY, CDR2 SVGAGI. CDR3 size: 13 residues. Measured with immunoSEQ multiplex PCR; TCRdb has only the in-frame clones, and not every one. The sample records around 600,000 clones, roughly 98% being singletons. The chain is built from TRBV6-5 and TRBJ1-5; 8 nucleotides align to TRBD1. The sample comprised naive CD8+ T cells sorted from blood. This sequence was found in a man aged 25-40 years in good health. Written as DNA, the CDR3 is TGTGCCAGCAGTAAGACAGGGGTGCAGCCCCAGCATTTT. Amino acid sequence: CASSKTGVQPQHF.